The rows below give T cell receptor beta chains drawn from one sample of a study of T cell responses to AZD1222 COVID-19 vaccine. Some clones are missing from TCRdb's copy, which holds only in-frame ones; the method was immunoSEQ multiplex PCR. The table records fewer than 85,000 clones, about 88% of them present only once. This material consisted of peripheral blood, taken on day 0 of AZD1222 vaccination. The receptors shown here come from an adult in good health. Both conserved end residues are part of each CDR3. The order of the fields is CDR3 length, clone size, V gene, J gene, D gene, CDR3 DNA, CDR3 protein. The D gene is left open where the match is weak. Not all rows give a size; the values are once, few, many and, for expanded clones, a class.

len: 15; abundance: -; v_gene: TRBV20-1; j_gene: TRBJ2-1; d_gene: TRBD2; CDR3nt: TGCAGTGCTAGTCCCACTAGCGGGGTCTACAATGAGCAGTTCTTC; CDR3aa: CSASPTSGVYNEQFF
len: 17; abundance: -; v_gene: TRBV29-1; j_gene: TRBJ1-1; d_gene: TRBD1; CDR3nt: TGCAGCGTTTTGCGTCGAGGACAGGGCGTAATGAACACTGAAGCTTTCTTT; CDR3aa: CSVLRRGQGVMNTEAFF
len: 13; abundance: -; v_gene: TRBV27; j_gene: TRBJ1-1; d_gene: -; CDR3nt: TGTGCCAGCGCAGACAGGAGGGACACTGAAGCTTTCTTT; CDR3aa: CASADRRDTEAFF
len: 12; abundance: -; v_gene: TRBV7-8; j_gene: TRBJ2-5; d_gene: -; CDR3nt: TGTGCCAGCAGCCCCGGGACGGAGACCCAGTACTTC; CDR3aa: CASSPGTETQYF
len: 13; abundance: -; v_gene: TRBV2; j_gene: TRBJ1-3; d_gene: -; CDR3nt: TGTGCCAGCAGGCAGGAGTCTGGAAACACCATATATTTT; CDR3aa: CASRQESGNTIYF
len: 11; abundance: -; v_gene: TRBV6-5; j_gene: TRBJ2-1; d_gene: -; CDR3nt: TGTGCCAGCAGTCGGGGGCGGGAGCAGTTCTTC; CDR3aa: CASSRGREQFF
len: 12; abundance: few; v_gene: TRBV29-1; j_gene: TRBJ1-2; d_gene: -; CDR3nt: TGCAGCGTTGCCAGGGCGAACTATGGCTACACCTTC; CDR3aa: CSVARANYGYTF
len: 13; abundance: -; v_gene: TRBV5-1; j_gene: TRBJ1-5; d_gene: -; CDR3nt: TGCGCCAGCAGCTTGGAAGGAGTTCAGCCCCAGCATTTT; CDR3aa: CASSLEGVQPQHF
len: 17; abundance: once; v_gene: TRBV11-3; j_gene: TRBJ2-7; d_gene: TRBD1; CDR3nt: TGTGCCAGCAGCCCTAGGAGTGGGGACAGGATACACTACGAGCAGTACTTC; CDR3aa: CASSPRSGDRIHYEQYF
len: 12; abundance: -; v_gene: TRBV11-2; j_gene: TRBJ1-2; d_gene: -; CDR3nt: TGTGCCAGCAGCGGCAGGGGAAATGGCTACACCTTC; CDR3aa: CASSGRGNGYTF
len: 13; abundance: -; v_gene: TRBV5-6; j_gene: TRBJ2-7; d_gene: -; CDR3nt: TGTGCCAGCAGCTTGATGGGTACCTACGAGCAGTACTTC; CDR3aa: CASSLMGTYEQYF
len: 14; abundance: -; v_gene: TRBV7-8; j_gene: TRBJ1-2; d_gene: -; CDR3nt: TGTGCCAGCAGCTTAGTGGCAGGCAACTATGGCTACACCTTC; CDR3aa: CASSLVAGNYGYTF
len: 13; abundance: -; v_gene: TRBV7-3; j_gene: TRBJ2-7; d_gene: -; CDR3nt: TGTGCCAGCAGCTTAGACAGGACCTACGAGCAGTACTTC; CDR3aa: CASSLDRTYEQYF
len: 16; abundance: -; v_gene: TRBV6-5; j_gene: TRBJ2-7; d_gene: -; CDR3nt: TGTGCCAGCAGTTACTCAGTCAGGTCCTCCTCCTACGAGCAGTACTTC; CDR3aa: CASSYSVRSSSYEQYF
len: 15; abundance: -; v_gene: TRBV7-9; j_gene: TRBJ2-7; d_gene: -; CDR3nt: TGTGCCAGCAGCCCAAACCAACAGGAAACCTACGAGCAGTACTTC; CDR3aa: CASSPNQQETYEQYF
len: 13; abundance: -; v_gene: TRBV7-2; j_gene: TRBJ2-3; d_gene: -; CDR3nt: TGTGCCAGCAGCTTTTTCCTCACAGATACGCAGTATTTT; CDR3aa: CASSFFLTDTQYF
len: 15; abundance: -; v_gene: TRBV20-1; j_gene: TRBJ2-7; d_gene: -; CDR3nt: TGCAGTGCTAGTCCTCTCTCTAGCGTTTCCTACGAGCAGTACTTC; CDR3aa: CSASPLSSVSYEQYF
len: 14; abundance: -; v_gene: TRBV7-9; j_gene: TRBJ1-5; d_gene: -; CDR3nt: TGTGCCAGCAGGTCAGACTTTGCCAACCAGCCCCAGCATTTT; CDR3aa: CASRSDFANQPQHF
len: 14; abundance: -; v_gene: TRBV2; j_gene: TRBJ1-2; d_gene: -; CDR3nt: TGTGCCAGCAGTGAAGCCGAAGGAGTTGACGGCTACACCTTC; CDR3aa: CASSEAEGVDGYTF
len: 14; abundance: -; v_gene: TRBV7-3; j_gene: TRBJ2-1; d_gene: TRBD2; CDR3nt: TGTGCCAGCAGCCCGGGGACTAGCGGGAATGAGCAGTTCTTC; CDR3aa: CASSPGTSGNEQFF
len: 14; abundance: -; v_gene: TRBV27; j_gene: TRBJ2-3; d_gene: -; CDR3nt: TGTGCCAGCAAACCCGCCCGAATAACAGATACGCAGTATTTT; CDR3aa: CASKPARITDTQYF
len: 15; abundance: -; v_gene: TRBV5-1; j_gene: TRBJ2-7; d_gene: TRBD1; CDR3nt: TGCGCCAGCAGCCTACGGGACAGTAGCTCCTACGAGCAGTACTTC; CDR3aa: CASSLRDSSSYEQYF
len: 16; abundance: -; v_gene: TRBV5-1; j_gene: TRBJ2-3; d_gene: TRBD2; CDR3nt: TGCGCCAGCAGCTTGGTAGCGGGAACATACACAGATACGCAGTATTTT; CDR3aa: CASSLVAGTYTDTQYF
len: 14; abundance: -; v_gene: TRBV3-1/TRBV3-2; j_gene: TRBJ1-1; d_gene: -; CDR3nt: TGTGCCAGCAGCCAAGGGGTTGGGAACACTGAAGCTTTCTTT; CDR3aa: CASSQGVGNTEAFF
len: 13; abundance: -; v_gene: TRBV27; j_gene: TRBJ2-5; d_gene: -; CDR3nt: TGTGCCAGCAGTGGCCAGGGGCCAGAGACCCAGTACTTC; CDR3aa: CASSGQGPETQYF
len: 15; abundance: -; v_gene: TRBV4-2; j_gene: TRBJ1-5; d_gene: -; CDR3nt: TGTGCCAGCAGCCAATTTTCTGCTAGCAATCAGCCCCAGCATTTT; CDR3aa: CASSQFSASNQPQHF
len: 12; abundance: -; v_gene: TRBV2; j_gene: TRBJ1-4; d_gene: -; CDR3nt: TGTGCCAGCATGGGTAGGGGGGAAAAACTGTTTTTT; CDR3aa: CASMGRGEKLFF
len: 13; abundance: -; v_gene: TRBV19; j_gene: TRBJ2-7; d_gene: TRBD1; CDR3nt: TGTGCCAGTAGACCCGACAGGGGCTACGAGCAGTACTTC; CDR3aa: CASRPDRGYEQYF
len: 11; abundance: -; v_gene: TRBV30; j_gene: TRBJ2-1; d_gene: -; CDR3nt: TGTGCCTGGAGTTGGGCGGGCCCTCACTTCTTC; CDR3aa: CAWSWAGPHFF
len: 16; abundance: -; v_gene: TRBV9; j_gene: TRBJ2-1; d_gene: TRBD2; CDR3nt: TGTGCCAGCAGCGTAGGCCCAGCGGGAGTCCTCGCCGAGCAGTTCTTC; CDR3aa: CASSVGPAGVLAEQFF
len: 15; abundance: -; v_gene: TRBV11-2; j_gene: TRBJ2-1; d_gene: -; CDR3nt: TGTGCCAGCAGCTTAATGTCCAGGGCCATCAATGAGCAGTTCTTC; CDR3aa: CASSLMSRAINEQFF
len: 12; abundance: -; v_gene: TRBV3-1/TRBV3-2; j_gene: TRBJ1-1; d_gene: -; CDR3nt: TGTGCCAGCGGGTGGATGAACACTGAAGCTTTCTTT; CDR3aa: CASGWMNTEAFF
len: 13; abundance: once; v_gene: TRBV6-6; j_gene: TRBJ2-5; d_gene: -; CDR3nt: TGTGCCAGCAAGGAGGGCGGACAAGAGACCCAGTACTTC; CDR3aa: CASKEGGQETQYF
len: 13; abundance: -; v_gene: TRBV7-9; j_gene: TRBJ2-7; d_gene: TRBD1; CDR3nt: TGTGCCAGCAGCCTGATGGGTACAGGGGCACAGTACTTC; CDR3aa: CASSLMGTGAQYF
len: 12; abundance: -; v_gene: TRBV12-3/TRBV12-4; j_gene: TRBJ2-1; d_gene: -; CDR3nt: TGTGCCAGCAGTTTGCTTAAGAGTGAGCAGTTCTTC; CDR3aa: CASSLLKSEQFF
len: 13; abundance: -; v_gene: TRBV2; j_gene: TRBJ1-2; d_gene: -; CDR3nt: TGTGCCAGCAGCGAAGGAGCTTCCTATGGCTACACCTTC; CDR3aa: CASSEGASYGYTF
len: 15; abundance: -; v_gene: TRBV6-5; j_gene: TRBJ1-5; d_gene: -; CDR3nt: TGTGCCAGCAGTTTCAGTCACTATAGCAATCAGCCCCAGCATTTT; CDR3aa: CASSFSHYSNQPQHF
len: 13; abundance: -; v_gene: TRBV7-9; j_gene: TRBJ2-1; d_gene: -; CDR3nt: TGTGCCAGCAGCCGGGGACTTAACAATGAGCAGTTCTTC; CDR3aa: CASSRGLNNEQFF
len: 15; abundance: once; v_gene: TRBV18; j_gene: TRBJ1-2; d_gene: TRBD1; CDR3nt: TGTGCCAGCTCACCGGCCGGGACAGGGCAGTATGGCTACACCTTC; CDR3aa: CASSPAGTGQYGYTF